This is a list of T cell receptor beta chains from one sample in a study of blood T cell repertoires in COVID-19. Method: immunoSEQ multiplex PCR; TCRdb's copy keeps in-frame clones and lacks some. The top ten clones hold over 0.95% of a sample with about 230,000 clones, 70% to 90% of them seen once. The sample comprised peripheral blood. The receptors come from a middle-aged man with acute or convalescent COVID-19. CDR3s include the opening cysteine and the closing phenylalanine or tryptophan. Fields, in order: clone size, D gene, J gene, CDR3 length, V gene, CDR3 DNA, CDR3 protein. The D gene is left open where the match is weak. Only part of the rows carry a size: once, few, many, or a class if the clone is expanded.

abundance: .
d_gene: TRBD2
j_gene: TRBJ2-7
len: 13
v_gene: TRBV6-5
CDR3nt: TGTGCCTACCAGCGGGGGGGCTCCTACGAGCAGTACTTC
CDR3aa: CAYQRGGSYEQYF

abundance: few
d_gene: .
j_gene: TRBJ1-6
len: 17
v_gene: TRBV4-2
CDR3nt: TGTGCCAGCAGCCAAGACAGGGTTAGTTCCTATAATTCACCCCTCCACTTT
CDR3aa: CASSQDRVSSYNSPLHF

abundance: .
d_gene: .
j_gene: TRBJ2-1
len: 15
v_gene: TRBV10-1
CDR3nt: TGCGCCAGCAGCTTACAGCGGGCCTCCTACAATGAGCAGTTCTTC
CDR3aa: CASSLQRASYNEQFF

abundance: .
d_gene: .
j_gene: TRBJ2-7
len: 13
v_gene: TRBV5-6
CDR3nt: TGTGCCAGCAGCCCACCAAGCGTCCCCGAGCAGTACTTC
CDR3aa: CASSPPSVPEQYF

abundance: once
d_gene: .
j_gene: TRBJ2-2
len: 15
v_gene: TRBV7-9
CDR3nt: TGTGCCAGCAGCATGCCAGGGGTCGCCACCGGGGAGCTGTTTTTT
CDR3aa: CASSMPGVATGELFF

abundance: .
d_gene: .
j_gene: TRBJ1-1
len: 14
v_gene: TRBV7-3
CDR3nt: TGTGCCAGCAGGGGCAGACAGAGGAACACTGAAGCTTTCTTT
CDR3aa: CASRGRQRNTEAFF

abundance: .
d_gene: .
j_gene: TRBJ1-5
len: 15
v_gene: TRBV18
CDR3nt: TGTGCCAGCTCACCATCGGCGGTTAGCAATCAGCCCCAGCATTTT
CDR3aa: CASSPSAVSNQPQHF

abundance: .
d_gene: .
j_gene: TRBJ1-1
len: 13
v_gene: TRBV19
CDR3nt: TGTGCCAGTCGGTCCCCAGGGTCTTCTGAAGCTTTCTTT
CDR3aa: CASRSPGSSEAFF

abundance: .
d_gene: TRBD2
j_gene: TRBJ2-7
len: 17
v_gene: TRBV3-1/TRBV3-2
CDR3nt: TGTGCCAGCAGCCAAGAGGCTAGCGGGACCAGCTCCTACGAGCAGTACTTC
CDR3aa: CASSQEASGTSSYEQYF

abundance: .
d_gene: TRBD1
j_gene: TRBJ2-5
len: 14
v_gene: TRBV2
CDR3nt: TGTGCCAGCAGCCGGGACAGGGGGGAGGAGACCCAGTACTTC
CDR3aa: CASSRDRGEETQYF

abundance: .
d_gene: TRBD2
j_gene: TRBJ2-1
len: 15
v_gene: TRBV10-3
CDR3nt: TGTGCCACCAGCCCGGGACTAGCGGAAGGGGATGAGCAGTTCTTC
CDR3aa: CATSPGLAEGDEQFF

abundance: .
d_gene: TRBD1
j_gene: TRBJ2-7
len: 14
v_gene: TRBV6-4
CDR3nt: TGTGCCAGCTGGGGGGACAGGGGGCAGCACGAGCAGTACTTC
CDR3aa: CASWGDRGQHEQYF

abundance: .
d_gene: TRBD1
j_gene: TRBJ1-5
len: 15
v_gene: TRBV28
CDR3nt: TGTGCCAGCAGCTCCGGACAGGCTAGCAATCAGCCCCAGCATTTT
CDR3aa: CASSSGQASNQPQHF

abundance: .
d_gene: TRBD1
j_gene: TRBJ1-4
len: 14
v_gene: TRBV2
CDR3nt: TGTGCCAGCAGTGGGACAGGGGTGGCTGAAAAACTGTTTTTT
CDR3aa: CASSGTGVAEKLFF

abundance: .
d_gene: .
j_gene: TRBJ1-2
len: 14
v_gene: TRBV5-1
CDR3nt: TGCGCCAGCAGCCAAAGGACAGCTAACTATGGCTACACCTTC
CDR3aa: CASSQRTANYGYTF

abundance: .
d_gene: TRBD1
j_gene: TRBJ1-5
len: 19
v_gene: TRBV5-6
CDR3nt: TGTGCCAGCAGCACCACCAAGGGACAGGGTTTTCGAGGCAATCAGCCCCAGCATTTT
CDR3aa: CASSTTKGQGFRGNQPQHF

abundance: .
d_gene: TRBD1
j_gene: TRBJ1-1
len: 17
v_gene: TRBV5-4
CDR3nt: TGTGCCAGCAGCCTATCTCCGGGCAGGGGGCGAGAGACTGAAGCTTTCTTT
CDR3aa: CASSLSPGRGRETEAFF

abundance: .
d_gene: TRBD2
j_gene: TRBJ2-3
len: 15
v_gene: TRBV18
CDR3nt: TGTGCCAGCTCACCGGGACTAAAGAGCACAGATACGCAGTATTTT
CDR3aa: CASSPGLKSTDTQYF

abundance: .
d_gene: TRBD1
j_gene: TRBJ1-4
len: 12
v_gene: TRBV2
CDR3nt: TGTGCCAGCGGGACAGGGAATGAAAAACTGTTTTTT
CDR3aa: CASGTGNEKLFF

abundance: once
d_gene: .
j_gene: TRBJ1-2
len: 14
v_gene: TRBV28
CDR3nt: TGTGCCACTCGAGGGCCCTCCGTCTGGGGAGGCTACACCTTC
CDR3aa: CATRGPSVWGGYTF

abundance: once
d_gene: TRBD2
j_gene: TRBJ2-3
len: 18
v_gene: TRBV6-9
CDR3nt: TGTGCCAGCAGTTCGGAAACGATAGCGGGGGGGCCAGCAGATACGCAGTATTTT
CDR3aa: CASSSETIAGGPADTQYF

abundance: .
d_gene: .
j_gene: TRBJ1-1
len: 14
v_gene: TRBV24-1
CDR3nt: TGTGCCACCAGTGATCTGAGACATTACACTGAAGCTTTCTTT
CDR3aa: CATSDLRHYTEAFF

abundance: .
d_gene: TRBD1
j_gene: TRBJ1-1
len: 14
v_gene: TRBV3-1/TRBV3-2
CDR3nt: TGTGCCAGCAGCCTTAGACAGGGGTTTTTTGAAGCTTTCTTT
CDR3aa: CASSLRQGFFEAFF

abundance: .
d_gene: .
j_gene: TRBJ2-3
len: 13
v_gene: TRBV29-1
CDR3nt: TGCAGCGTTGTCGGTAGAGCGGCAGATACGCAGTATTTT
CDR3aa: CSVVGRAADTQYF

abundance: few
d_gene: .
j_gene: TRBJ2-7
len: 16
v_gene: TRBV14
CDR3nt: TGTGCCAGCAGCTCCCGGGACACCATCCCCTCCTACGAGCAGTACTTC
CDR3aa: CASSSRDTIPSYEQYF

abundance: .
d_gene: .
j_gene: TRBJ2-3
len: 17
v_gene: TRBV7-9
CDR3nt: TGTGCCAGCAGCCCCAAACCTGGGGGGTCGGGCACAGATACGCAGTATTTT
CDR3aa: CASSPKPGGSGTDTQYF

abundance: .
d_gene: TRBD1
j_gene: TRBJ1-1
len: 15
v_gene: TRBV5-1
CDR3nt: TGCGCCAGCAGCTTGGAAGGGACAGCGAACACTGAAGCTTTCTTT
CDR3aa: CASSLEGTANTEAFF

abundance: few
d_gene: .
j_gene: TRBJ2-7
len: 13
v_gene: TRBV2
CDR3nt: TGTGCCAGCAAGGAGGTCGCTTCGGGGGTGCAGTACTTC
CDR3aa: CASKEVASGVQYF

abundance: .
d_gene: .
j_gene: TRBJ1-1
len: 13
v_gene: TRBV10-2
CDR3nt: TGCGCCAGCAGAAACATCGTGAACACTGAAGCTTTCTTT
CDR3aa: CASRNIVNTEAFF

abundance: .
d_gene: .
j_gene: TRBJ1-1
len: 14
v_gene: TRBV7-9
CDR3nt: TGTGCCAGCACCGTCAATCGGGATAACACTGAAGCTTTCTTT
CDR3aa: CASTVNRDNTEAFF

abundance: .
d_gene: .
j_gene: TRBJ2-5
len: 12
v_gene: TRBV11-1
CDR3nt: TGTGCCAGCAGCACTTTTCATGAGACCCAGTACTTC
CDR3aa: CASSTFHETQYF

abundance: .
d_gene: .
j_gene: TRBJ2-1
len: 16
v_gene: TRBV7-2
CDR3nt: TGTGCCAGCAGCTTAGTTAGTTTTTCCTCCTACAATGAGCAGTTCTTC
CDR3aa: CASSLVSFSSYNEQFF

abundance: once
d_gene: TRBD1
j_gene: TRBJ2-7
len: 15
v_gene: TRBV14
CDR3nt: TGTGCCAGCAGCCAAGGTGGGACAGGGGTAGGGGAGCAGTACTTC
CDR3aa: CASSQGGTGVGEQYF

abundance: .
d_gene: TRBD1
j_gene: TRBJ1-2
len: 13
v_gene: TRBV19
CDR3nt: TGTGCCAGTAGTATTCAGGGGGCAGGGGGCTACACCTTC
CDR3aa: CASSIQGAGGYTF

abundance: .
d_gene: TRBD1
j_gene: TRBJ1-3
len: 17
v_gene: TRBV7-9
CDR3nt: TGTGCCAGCAGCGTAAGTCGACAGGGGGCGCATGGAAACACCATATATTTT
CDR3aa: CASSVSRQGAHGNTIYF

abundance: .
d_gene: TRBD1
j_gene: TRBJ2-4
len: 15
v_gene: TRBV10-1
CDR3nt: TGCGCCAGCAGTGAGTCCCGAGACAGGGGGGACATTCAGTACTTC
CDR3aa: CASSESRDRGDIQYF

abundance: .
d_gene: TRBD1
j_gene: TRBJ1-1
len: 14
v_gene: TRBV7-2
CDR3nt: TGTGCCAGCAGACCCAGGACAGGTAGCACTGAAGCTTTCTTT
CDR3aa: CASRPRTGSTEAFF

abundance: .
d_gene: TRBD1
j_gene: TRBJ1-2
len: 15
v_gene: TRBV29-1
CDR3nt: TGCAGCGTTGAGGGACAGGGGCAGGCAGGGTATGGCTACACCTTC
CDR3aa: CSVEGQGQAGYGYTF

abundance: .
d_gene: .
j_gene: TRBJ1-5
len: 16
v_gene: TRBV28
CDR3nt: TGTGCCAGCAGTTCCACAGGGAGTCCGAGCAATCAGCCCCAGCATTTT
CDR3aa: CASSSTGSPSNQPQHF

abundance: .
d_gene: TRBD2
j_gene: TRBJ2-3
len: 16
v_gene: TRBV5-1
CDR3nt: TGCGCCAGCAGCTCCTTGGGGCGGGGGGGCACAGATACGCAGTATTTT
CDR3aa: CASSSLGRGGTDTQYF

abundance: .
d_gene: .
j_gene: TRBJ2-1
len: 15
v_gene: TRBV7-3
CDR3nt: TGTGCCAGCAGCTCTGGGGGGAGCTCCTACAATGAGCAGTTCTTC
CDR3aa: CASSSGGSSYNEQFF

abundance: once
d_gene: TRBD1
j_gene: TRBJ1-2
len: 13
v_gene: TRBV19
CDR3nt: TGTGCCAGTAGTACGGGGACAGTCTATGGCTACACCTTC
CDR3aa: CASSTGTVYGYTF

abundance: .
d_gene: TRBD1
j_gene: TRBJ1-6
len: 13
v_gene: TRBV5-1
CDR3nt: TGCGCCAGCGGCCGGGACAGGAACTCACCCCTCCACTTT
CDR3aa: CASGRDRNSPLHF

abundance: .
d_gene: TRBD1
j_gene: TRBJ2-7
len: 14
v_gene: TRBV7-9
CDR3nt: TGTGCCAGCAGCTCGGGGCGGACAGGGGGCGAGCAGTACTTC
CDR3aa: CASSSGRTGGEQYF

abundance: .
d_gene: .
j_gene: TRBJ1-6
len: 15
v_gene: TRBV6-1
CDR3nt: TGTGCCAGCAGTGAAGGAAGTCAGATATATTCACCCCTCCACTTT
CDR3aa: CASSEGSQIYSPLHF

abundance: .
d_gene: TRBD1
j_gene: TRBJ1-4
len: 14
v_gene: TRBV19
CDR3nt: TGTGCCAGTAGTCAACAGGGGGTGAATGAAAAACTGTTTTTT
CDR3aa: CASSQQGVNEKLFF

abundance: .
d_gene: .
j_gene: TRBJ1-2
len: 13
v_gene: TRBV27
CDR3nt: TGTGCCAGCAGCCGAGTCCAGGGGTATGGCTACACCTTC
CDR3aa: CASSRVQGYGYTF

abundance: .
d_gene: TRBD2
j_gene: TRBJ2-5
len: 16
v_gene: TRBV7-2
CDR3nt: TGTGCCAGCAGCAGGACTAGCGGGGGGGGATTAGAGACCCAGTACTTC
CDR3aa: CASSRTSGGGLETQYF

abundance: .
d_gene: .
j_gene: TRBJ2-5
len: 15
v_gene: TRBV19
CDR3nt: TGTGCCAGTAGTATTGAGAGGGAGATCCAAGAGACCCAGTACTTC
CDR3aa: CASSIEREIQETQYF

abundance: .
d_gene: .
j_gene: TRBJ1-2
len: 13
v_gene: TRBV24-1
CDR3nt: TGTGCCACCAGTGATGCCCAAACGGGTGGCTACACCTTC
CDR3aa: CATSDAQTGGYTF

abundance: .
d_gene: .
j_gene: TRBJ1-1
len: 14
v_gene: TRBV15
CDR3nt: TGTGCCACCAGCAGAGATCGGAGGAGCACTGAAGCTTTCTTT
CDR3aa: CATSRDRRSTEAFF

abundance: .
d_gene: .
j_gene: TRBJ2-4
len: 15
v_gene: TRBV2
CDR3nt: TGTGCCAGCAGTGGAGCGGGCCTAGCCAAAAACATTCAGTACTTC
CDR3aa: CASSGAGLAKNIQYF

abundance: .
d_gene: TRBD2
j_gene: TRBJ2-7
len: 16
v_gene: TRBV6-1
CDR3nt: TGTGCCAGCAGTGAAAGGGGACAGCGGGGGGGCCGCGAGCAGTACTTC
CDR3aa: CASSERGQRGGREQYF

abundance: .
d_gene: .
j_gene: TRBJ2-5
len: 15
v_gene: TRBV7-2
CDR3nt: TGTGCCAGCAGCTTAGGAACGGGGAATTGGGAGACCCAGTACTTC
CDR3aa: CASSLGTGNWETQYF

abundance: .
d_gene: .
j_gene: TRBJ1-2
len: 14
v_gene: TRBV6-2/TRBV6-3
CDR3nt: TGTGCCAGCAGTCAAGGAACAGGGACCTATGGCTACACCTTC
CDR3aa: CASSQGTGTYGYTF

abundance: .
d_gene: .
j_gene: TRBJ1-5
len: 13
v_gene: TRBV10-1
CDR3nt: TGCGCCAGCAGTGAAGCTAGCAATCAGCCCCAGCATTTT
CDR3aa: CASSEASNQPQHF

abundance: .
d_gene: .
j_gene: TRBJ2-2
len: 16
v_gene: TRBV14
CDR3nt: TGTGCCAGCAGCCAACGCAGCAGGGCCGACACCGGGGAGCTGTTTTTT
CDR3aa: CASSQRSRADTGELFF

abundance: .
d_gene: .
j_gene: TRBJ2-5
len: 14
v_gene: TRBV7-9
CDR3nt: TGTGCCAGCAGCCTGGCGGGCGATGAAGAGACCCAGTACTTC
CDR3aa: CASSLAGDEETQYF

abundance: .
d_gene: TRBD1
j_gene: TRBJ1-6
len: 15
v_gene: TRBV6-2/TRBV6-3
CDR3nt: TGTGCCAGCAGTTATAACACAGGGGGGTATTCACCCCTCCACTTT
CDR3aa: CASSYNTGGYSPLHF

abundance: .
d_gene: TRBD2
j_gene: TRBJ2-1
len: 15
v_gene: TRBV11-2
CDR3nt: TGTGCCAGCAGCTTAGGAAGCGGGGGGGCCTTTGAGCAGTTCTTC
CDR3aa: CASSLGSGGAFEQFF